This T cell receptor (beta chain) was recovered during a study of monozygotic twins with inflammatory bowel disease. CDR3 length: 12 residues. TCRdb reworked the 5' RACE reads into one entry per CDR3 protein, no DNA. Recorded for this sample: some 83,000 distinct CDR3 sequences. The TCR sequence derives from a human donor with ulcerative colitis or Crohn's disease, or a healthy co-twin of an affected twin (not recorded which). The V gene is TRBV12-3 or TRBV12-4, the J gene TRBJ1-5; checking the TCRdb D call of TRBD1 is not possible without DNA. Input material: blood. The CDR3 loop reads CASSDSYQPQHF.